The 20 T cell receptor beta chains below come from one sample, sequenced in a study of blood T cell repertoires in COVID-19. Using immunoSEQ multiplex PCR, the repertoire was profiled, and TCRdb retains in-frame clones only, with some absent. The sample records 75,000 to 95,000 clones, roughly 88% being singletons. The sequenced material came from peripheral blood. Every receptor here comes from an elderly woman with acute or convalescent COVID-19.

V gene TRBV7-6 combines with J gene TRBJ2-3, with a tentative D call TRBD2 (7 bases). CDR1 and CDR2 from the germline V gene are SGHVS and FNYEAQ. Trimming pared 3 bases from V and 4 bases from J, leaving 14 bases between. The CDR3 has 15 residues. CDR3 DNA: TGTGCCAGCAGCTTGGGTTTAGGGGGGGCAGATACGCAGTATTTT. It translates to CASSLGLGGADTQYF.

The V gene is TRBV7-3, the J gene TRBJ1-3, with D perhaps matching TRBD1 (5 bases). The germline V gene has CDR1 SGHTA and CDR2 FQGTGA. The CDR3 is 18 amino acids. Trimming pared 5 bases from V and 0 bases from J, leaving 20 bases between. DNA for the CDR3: TGTGCCAGCAGCCCAAATAATGTCAGGGCCCACTCTGGAAACACCATATATTTT. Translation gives CASSPNNVRAHSGNTIYF.

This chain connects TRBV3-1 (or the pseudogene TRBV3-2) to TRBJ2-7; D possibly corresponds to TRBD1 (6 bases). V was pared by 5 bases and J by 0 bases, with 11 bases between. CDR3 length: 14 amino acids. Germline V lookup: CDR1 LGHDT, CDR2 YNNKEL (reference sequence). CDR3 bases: TGTGCCAGCAGCTTCGGACAGAGCTCCTACGAGCAGTACTTC. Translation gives CASSFGQSSYEQYF.

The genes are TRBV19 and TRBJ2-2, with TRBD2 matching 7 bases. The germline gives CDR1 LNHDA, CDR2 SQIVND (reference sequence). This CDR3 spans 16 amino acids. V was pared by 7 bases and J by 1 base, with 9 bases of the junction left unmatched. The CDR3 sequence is CASKPGGGVNTGELFF. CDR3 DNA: TGTGCCAGTAAACCCGGGGGAGGGGTGAACACCGGGGAGCTGTTTTTT.

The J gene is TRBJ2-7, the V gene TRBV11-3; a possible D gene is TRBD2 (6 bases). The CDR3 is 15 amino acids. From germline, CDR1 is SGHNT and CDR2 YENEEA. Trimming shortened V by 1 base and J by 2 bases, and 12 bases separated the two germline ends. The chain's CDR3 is CASSLGFGEAYEQYF. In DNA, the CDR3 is TGTGCCAGCAGCTTAGGTTTCGGGGAGGCCTACGAGCAGTACTTC.

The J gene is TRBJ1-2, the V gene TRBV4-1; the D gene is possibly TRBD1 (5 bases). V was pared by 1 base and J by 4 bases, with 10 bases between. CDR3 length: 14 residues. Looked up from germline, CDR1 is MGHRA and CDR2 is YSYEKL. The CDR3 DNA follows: TGCGCCAGCAGCCAAGCATCGGGACTCTATGGCTACACCTTC. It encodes CASSQASGLYGYTF.

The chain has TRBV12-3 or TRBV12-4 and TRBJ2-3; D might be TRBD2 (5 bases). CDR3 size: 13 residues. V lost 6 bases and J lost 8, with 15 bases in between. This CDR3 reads CASRPGESGTQYF. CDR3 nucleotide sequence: TGTGCCAGCAGGCCTGGGGAAAGCGGTACGCAGTATTTT.

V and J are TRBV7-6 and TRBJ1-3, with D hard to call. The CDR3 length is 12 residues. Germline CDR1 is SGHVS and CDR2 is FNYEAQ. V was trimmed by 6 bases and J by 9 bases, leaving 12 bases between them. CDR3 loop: CASRHPGSTIYF. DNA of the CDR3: TGTGCCAGCAGACACCCGGGTAGCACCATATATTTT.

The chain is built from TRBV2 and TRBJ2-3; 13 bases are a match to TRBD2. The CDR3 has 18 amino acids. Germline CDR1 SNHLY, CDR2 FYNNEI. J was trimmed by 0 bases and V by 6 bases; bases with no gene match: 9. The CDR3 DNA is TGTGCCAGCAGCCTTGGGACTAGCGGGGACGTTAGCACAGATACGCAGTATTTT. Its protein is CASSLGTSGDVSTDTQYF.

The CDR3 spells CASSLGDFSNQPQHF. In DNA form, the CDR3 reads TGTGCCAGCAGCTTAGGGGACTTCTCCAATCAGCCCCAGCATTTT. The rearrangement joins TRBV7-9 to TRBJ1-5; perhaps TRBD1 as D (5 bases). The V gene lost 1 base and the J gene lost 3 bases, with 10 bases spanning the gap. CDR1 and CDR2 (germline): SEHNR, FQNEAQ (reference sequence). The CDR3 is 15 amino acids. Full variable domain (remainder filled in from reference TRBV7-9 and TRBJ1-5): DTGVSQNPRHKITKRGQNVTFRCDPISEHNRLYWYRQTLGQGPEFLTYFQNEAQLEKSRLLSDRFSAERPKGSFSTLEIQRTEQGDSAMYLCASSLGDFSNQPQHFGDGTRLSIL.

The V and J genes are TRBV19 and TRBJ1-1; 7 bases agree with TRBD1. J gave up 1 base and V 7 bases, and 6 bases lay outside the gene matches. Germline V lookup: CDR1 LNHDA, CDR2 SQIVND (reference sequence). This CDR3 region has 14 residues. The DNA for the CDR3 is TGTGCCAGTAACGCGGGACAGAGGAACACTGAAGCTTTCTTT. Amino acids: CASNAGQRNTEAFF.

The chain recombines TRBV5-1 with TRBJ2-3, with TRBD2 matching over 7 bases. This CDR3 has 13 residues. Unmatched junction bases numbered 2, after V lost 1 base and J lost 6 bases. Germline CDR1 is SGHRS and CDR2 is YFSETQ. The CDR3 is CASSLTSEDTQYF. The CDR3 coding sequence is TGCGCCAGCAGCTTGACTAGCGAGGATACGCAGTATTTT. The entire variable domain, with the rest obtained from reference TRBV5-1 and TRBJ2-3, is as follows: KAGVTQTPRYLIKTRGQQVTLSCSPISGHRSVSWYQQTPGQGLQFLFEYFSETQRNKGNFPGRFSGRQFSNSRSEMNVSTLELGDSALYLCASSLTSEDTQYFGPGTRLTVL.

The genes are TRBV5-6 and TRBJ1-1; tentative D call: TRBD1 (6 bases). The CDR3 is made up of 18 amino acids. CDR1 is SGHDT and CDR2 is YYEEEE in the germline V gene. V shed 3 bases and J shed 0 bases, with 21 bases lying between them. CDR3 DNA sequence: TGTGCCAGCAGCTCCCGGAGAATGGACAGAACCCTGAACACTGAAGCTTTCTTT. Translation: CASSSRRMDRTLNTEAFF.

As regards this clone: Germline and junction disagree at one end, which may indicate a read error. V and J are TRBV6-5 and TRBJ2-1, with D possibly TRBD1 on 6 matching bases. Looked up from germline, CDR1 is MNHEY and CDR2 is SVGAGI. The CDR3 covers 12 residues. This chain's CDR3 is CASSQPPGQKLF. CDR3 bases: TGTGCCAGCAGCCAGCCCCCGGGACAAAAACTCTTC.

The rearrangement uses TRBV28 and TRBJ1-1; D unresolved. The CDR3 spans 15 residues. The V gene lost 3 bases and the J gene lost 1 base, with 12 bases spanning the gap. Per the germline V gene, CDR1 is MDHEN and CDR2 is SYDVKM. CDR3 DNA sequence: TGTGCCAGCAGTTTTGCCGGGGAGTCGAACACTGAAGCTTTCTTT. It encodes CASSFAGESNTEAFF.

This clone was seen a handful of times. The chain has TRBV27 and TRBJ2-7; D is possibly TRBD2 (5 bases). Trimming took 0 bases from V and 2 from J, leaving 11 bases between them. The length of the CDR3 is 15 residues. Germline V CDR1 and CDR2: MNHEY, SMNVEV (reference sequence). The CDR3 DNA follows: TGTGCCAGCAGTTTATCTGCGGGTTACCCCTACGAGCAGTACTTC. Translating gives CASSLSAGYPYEQYF.

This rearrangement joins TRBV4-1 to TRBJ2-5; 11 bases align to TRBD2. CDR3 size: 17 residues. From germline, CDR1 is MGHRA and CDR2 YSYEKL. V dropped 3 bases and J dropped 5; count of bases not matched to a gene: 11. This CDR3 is CASSQGTIAGGAETQYF. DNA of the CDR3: TGCGCCAGCAGCCAGGGGACGATAGCGGGAGGGGCGGAGACCCAGTACTTC.

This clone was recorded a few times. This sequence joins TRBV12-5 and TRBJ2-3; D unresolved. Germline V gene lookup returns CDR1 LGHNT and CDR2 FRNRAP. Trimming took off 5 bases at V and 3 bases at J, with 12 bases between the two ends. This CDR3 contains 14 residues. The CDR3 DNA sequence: TGTGCTAGTGGTATCCCCACGGGTACAGATACGCAGTATTTT. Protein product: CASGIPTGTDTQYF. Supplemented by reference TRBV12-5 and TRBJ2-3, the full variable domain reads DARVTQTPRHKVTEMGQEVTMRCQPILGHNTVFWYRQTMMQGLELLAYFRNRAPLDDSGMPKDRFSAEMPDATLATLKIQPSEPRDSAVYFCASGIPTGTDTQYFGPGTRLTVL.

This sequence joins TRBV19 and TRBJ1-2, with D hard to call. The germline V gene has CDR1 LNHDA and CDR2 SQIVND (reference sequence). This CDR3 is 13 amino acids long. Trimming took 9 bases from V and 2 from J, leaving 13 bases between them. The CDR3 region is CASAGTQNYGYTF. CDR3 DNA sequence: TGTGCCAGCGCCGGTACACAGAACTATGGCTACACCTTC.

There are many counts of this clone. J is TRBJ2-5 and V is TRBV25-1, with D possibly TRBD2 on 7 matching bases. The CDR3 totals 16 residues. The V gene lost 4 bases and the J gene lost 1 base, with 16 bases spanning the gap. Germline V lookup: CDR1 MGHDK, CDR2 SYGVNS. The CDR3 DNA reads TGTGCCAGCAGTGGTGAATATAGGGGGGGCCAAGAGACCCAGTACTTC. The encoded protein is CASSGEYRGGQETQYF.